This T cell receptor beta chain is from a study of blood T cell repertoires in COVID-19. Per the study methods: Amplification of reference gene primers provided the estimated nucleated cell counts. Generated by immunoSEQ multiplex PCR, the TCRdb table keeps only in-frame clones and is missing some. V and J calls and clone size are copied from that table; D and trimming were computed from the DNA. The data hold under 250,000 clones, with 85% to 90% observed a single time. V lost 6 bases and J lost 5; bases outside the gene matches: 6. The CDR3 runs to 13 residues. The TCR was taken from a man aged 55 to 69 with acute or convalescent COVID-19. Material: peripheral blood. This sequence joins TRBV12-3 or TRBV12-4 and TRBJ2-5; TRBD1 matches 7 bases. The CDR3 coding sequence is TGTGCCAGCAGCTTGACAGGGACGGAGACCCAGTACTTC. The encoded protein is CASSLTGTETQYF.